This paragraph reports one TCR beta chain. The antigen is undetermined. A much bigger clone sits one base away, suggesting this may be a read error. For the second PCR, which ran for roughly 6 to 12 cycles, a sample-barcoded 5' primer and a J-beta primer mix were used. TCRdb processed the 5' RACE reads anew with MiXCR; each CDR3 protein has one entry. The sample records over 600,000 distinct CDR3 sequences, roughly 46% being singletons. The record originates from a study of blood T cells in healthy people across ages. Overall study results and limits: It was the long-lived donors that had more naive CD4+ cells and higher diversity than aged donors.

Every donor contributed about 10 milliliters of peripheral blood by blood draw. The CDR3 covers 18 residues. V lost 2 bases and J lost 10; bases outside the gene matches: 19. This sequence originates from a man at least 80 years old in good health. V gene TRBV12-3 or TRBV12-4 combines with J gene TRBJ2-1; the match to TRBD2 covers 8 bases. Sequencing was carried out using blood. The CDR3 region is CASSLQWGTRTPTYEQFF. The CDR3 nucleotides read TGTGCCAGCAGTTTACAGTGGGGGACTAGAACCCCTACCTACGAGCAGTTCTTC.